This TCR beta chain derives from a study of blood T cell repertoires in COVID-19. The CDR3 is 12 amino acids. Trimming left V 5 bases short and J 7 bases short, with 11 bases between. The germline V gene has CDR1 SEHNR and CDR2 FQNEAQ (reference sequence). Authors' processing steps: Estimation of nucleated cell counts relied on the amplification of reference gene primers. The method was immunoSEQ multiplex PCR; TCRdb's version includes in-frame clones alone and lacks a portion of them. The DNA was the basis for D and trimming; V, J and clone size are from that table. Of approximately 92,000 clones in the sample, roughly four fifths were seen once.

The sequence derives from a man between 60 and 75 years old with acute or convalescent COVID-19. The rearrangement joins TRBV7-9 to TRBJ1-1; D gene unclear. Sequenced input: peripheral blood. In DNA form, the CDR3 reads TGTGCCAGCAGCGGCGATGGACTTGAAGCTTTCTTT. It encodes CASSGDGLEAFF.